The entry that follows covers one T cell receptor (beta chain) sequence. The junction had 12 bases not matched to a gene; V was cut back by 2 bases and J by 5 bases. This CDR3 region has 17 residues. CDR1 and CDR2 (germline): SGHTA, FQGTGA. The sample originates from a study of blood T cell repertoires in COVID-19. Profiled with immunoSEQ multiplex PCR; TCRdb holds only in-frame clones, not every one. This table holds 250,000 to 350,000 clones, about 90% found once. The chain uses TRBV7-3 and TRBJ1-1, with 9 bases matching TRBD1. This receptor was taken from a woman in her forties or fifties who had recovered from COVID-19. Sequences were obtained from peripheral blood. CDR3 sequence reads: CASSLYGLRGTGTEAFF. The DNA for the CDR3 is TGTGCCAGCAGCTTATACGGTTTGAGGGGGACAGGGACTGAAGCTTTCTTT.